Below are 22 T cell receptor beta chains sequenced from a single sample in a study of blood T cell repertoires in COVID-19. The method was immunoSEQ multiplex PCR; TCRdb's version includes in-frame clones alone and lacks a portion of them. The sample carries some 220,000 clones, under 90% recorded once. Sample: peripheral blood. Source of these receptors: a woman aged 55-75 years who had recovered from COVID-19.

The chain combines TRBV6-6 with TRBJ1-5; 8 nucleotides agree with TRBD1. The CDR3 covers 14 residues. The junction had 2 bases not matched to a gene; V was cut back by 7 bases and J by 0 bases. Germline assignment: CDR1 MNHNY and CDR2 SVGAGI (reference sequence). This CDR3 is CASIQGASNQPQHF. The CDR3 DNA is TGTGCCAGCATCCAGGGGGCTAGCAATCAGCCCCAGCATTTT.

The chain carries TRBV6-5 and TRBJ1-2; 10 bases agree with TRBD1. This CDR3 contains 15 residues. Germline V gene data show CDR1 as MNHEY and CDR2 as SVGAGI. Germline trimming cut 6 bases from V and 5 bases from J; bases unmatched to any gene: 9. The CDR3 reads CASRGTGEIRYGYTF. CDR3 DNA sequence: TGTGCCAGCAGAGGGACAGGGGAGATTAGGTATGGCTACACCTTC.

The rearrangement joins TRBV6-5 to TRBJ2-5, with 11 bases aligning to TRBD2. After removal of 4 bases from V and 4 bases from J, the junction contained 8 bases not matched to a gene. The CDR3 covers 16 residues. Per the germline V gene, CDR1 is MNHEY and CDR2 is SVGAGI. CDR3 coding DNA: TGTGCCAGCAGTTTTAGCGGGGGGGATTGGGTAGAGACCCAGTACTTC. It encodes CASSFSGGDWVETQYF.

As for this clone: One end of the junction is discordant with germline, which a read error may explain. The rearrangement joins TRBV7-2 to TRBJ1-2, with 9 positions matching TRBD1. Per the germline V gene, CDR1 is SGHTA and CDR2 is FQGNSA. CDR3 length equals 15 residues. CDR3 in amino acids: CASSVAGTGSYGYTF. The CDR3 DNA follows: TGTGCCAGCAGCGTAGCCGGGACAGGGAGTTATGGCTACACCTTC.

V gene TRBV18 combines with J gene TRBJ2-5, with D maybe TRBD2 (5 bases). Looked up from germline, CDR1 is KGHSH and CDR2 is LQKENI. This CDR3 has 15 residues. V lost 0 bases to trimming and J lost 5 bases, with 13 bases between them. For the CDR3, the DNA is TGTGCCAGCTCACCACCGTCGGGGAATCGGGAGACCCAGTACTTC. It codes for CASSPPSGNRETQYF.

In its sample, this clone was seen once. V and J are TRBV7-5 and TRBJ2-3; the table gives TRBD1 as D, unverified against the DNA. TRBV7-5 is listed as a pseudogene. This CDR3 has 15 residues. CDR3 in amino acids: CARSMGQEDTDTQYF. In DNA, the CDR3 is TGTGCCAGAAGCATGGGACAGGAGGACACAGATACGCAGTATTTT.

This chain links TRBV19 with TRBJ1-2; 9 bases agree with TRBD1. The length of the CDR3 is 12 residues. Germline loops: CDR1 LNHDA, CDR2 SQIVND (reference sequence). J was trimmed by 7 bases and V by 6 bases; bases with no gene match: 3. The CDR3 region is CASRGQGAGYTF. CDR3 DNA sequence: TGTGCCAGTAGGGGACAGGGTGCTGGCTACACCTTC.

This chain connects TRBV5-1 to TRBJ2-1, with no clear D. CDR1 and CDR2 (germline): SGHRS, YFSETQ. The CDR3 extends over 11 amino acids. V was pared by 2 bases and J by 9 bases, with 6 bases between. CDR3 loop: CASSFGGEQFF. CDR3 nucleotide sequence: TGCGCCAGCAGCTTCGGCGGTGAGCAGTTCTTC.

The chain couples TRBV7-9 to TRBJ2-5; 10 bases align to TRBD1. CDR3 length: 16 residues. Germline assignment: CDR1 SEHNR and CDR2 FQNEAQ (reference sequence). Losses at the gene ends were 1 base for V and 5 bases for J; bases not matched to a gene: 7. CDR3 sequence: CASSLGDRGLWETQYF. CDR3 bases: TGTGCCAGCAGCTTAGGAGACAGGGGGCTGTGGGAGACCCAGTACTTC. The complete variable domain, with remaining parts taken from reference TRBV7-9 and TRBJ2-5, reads DTGVSQNPRHKITKRGQNVTFRCDPISEHNRLYWYRQTLGQGPEFLTYFQNEAQLEKSRLLSDRFSAERPKGSFSTLEIQRTEQGDSAMYLCASSLGDRGLWETQYFGPGTRLLVL.

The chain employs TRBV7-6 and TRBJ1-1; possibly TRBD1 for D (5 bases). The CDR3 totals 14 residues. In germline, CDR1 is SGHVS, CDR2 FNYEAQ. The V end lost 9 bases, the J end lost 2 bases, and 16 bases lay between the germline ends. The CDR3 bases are TGTGCCAGTAGTACCCCAGGGTTAAACACTGAAGCTTTCTTT. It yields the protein CASSTPGLNTEAFF.

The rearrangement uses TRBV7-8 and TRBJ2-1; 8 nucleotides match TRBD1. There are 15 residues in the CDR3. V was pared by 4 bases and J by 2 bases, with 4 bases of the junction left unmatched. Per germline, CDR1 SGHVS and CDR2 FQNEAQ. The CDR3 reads CASSYDRGAYNEQFF. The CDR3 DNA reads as TGTGCCAGCAGCTATGACAGGGGCGCCTACAATGAGCAGTTCTTC.

The CDR3 region is CASSSAGVEGYTF. In nucleotides, the CDR3 is TGTGCCAGCAGCTCCGCAGGGGTAGAGGGCTACACCTTC. The genes are TRBV7-8 and TRBJ1-2, with TRBD1 as a possible D gene (6 bases). The length of the CDR3 is 13 residues. Germline V gives CDR1 SGHVS, CDR2 FQNEAQ. The V and J ends lost 4 bases and 8 bases respectively, with 14 bases between them.

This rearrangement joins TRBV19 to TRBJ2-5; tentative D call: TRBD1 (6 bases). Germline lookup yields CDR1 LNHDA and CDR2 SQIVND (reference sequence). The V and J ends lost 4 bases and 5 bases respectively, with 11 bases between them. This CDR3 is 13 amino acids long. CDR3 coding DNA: TGTGCCAGTAGTACCGCAGGGGTCGAGACCCAGTACTTC. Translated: CASSTAGVETQYF.

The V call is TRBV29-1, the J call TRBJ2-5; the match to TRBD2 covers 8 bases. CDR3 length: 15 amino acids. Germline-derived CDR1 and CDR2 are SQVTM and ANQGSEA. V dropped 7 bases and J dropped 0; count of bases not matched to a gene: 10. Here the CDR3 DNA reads TGCAGCGCCGAAGGGGCGGGGGGAAACCAAGAGACCCAGTACTTC. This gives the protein CSAEGAGGNQETQYF.

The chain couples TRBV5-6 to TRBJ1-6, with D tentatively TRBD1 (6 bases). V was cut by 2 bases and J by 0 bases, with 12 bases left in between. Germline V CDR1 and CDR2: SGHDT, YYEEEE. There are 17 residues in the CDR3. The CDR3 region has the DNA TGTGCCAGCAGCTTATGGGGGCTAAGCTCCTATAATTCACCCCTCCACTTT. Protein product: CASSLWGLSSYNSPLHF.

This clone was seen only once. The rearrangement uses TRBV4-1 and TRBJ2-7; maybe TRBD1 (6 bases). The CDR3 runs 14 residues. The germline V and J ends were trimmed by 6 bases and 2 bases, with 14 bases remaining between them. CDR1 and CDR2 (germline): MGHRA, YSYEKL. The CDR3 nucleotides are TGCGCCAGCAGTTATTACACAGGGACCTACGAGCAGTACTTC. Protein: CASSYYTGTYEQYF.

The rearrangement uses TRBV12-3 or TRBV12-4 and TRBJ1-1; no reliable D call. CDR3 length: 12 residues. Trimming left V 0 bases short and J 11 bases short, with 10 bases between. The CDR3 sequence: CASSLAGVGAFF. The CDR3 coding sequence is TGTGCCAGCAGTTTAGCGGGAGTTGGGGCTTTCTTT.

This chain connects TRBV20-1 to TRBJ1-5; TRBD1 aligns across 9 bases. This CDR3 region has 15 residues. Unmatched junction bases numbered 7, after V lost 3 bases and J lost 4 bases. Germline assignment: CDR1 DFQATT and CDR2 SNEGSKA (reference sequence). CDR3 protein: CSASGDRGRNQPQHF. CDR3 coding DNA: TGCAGTGCTAGTGGCGACAGGGGGAGAAATCAGCCCCAGCATTTT.

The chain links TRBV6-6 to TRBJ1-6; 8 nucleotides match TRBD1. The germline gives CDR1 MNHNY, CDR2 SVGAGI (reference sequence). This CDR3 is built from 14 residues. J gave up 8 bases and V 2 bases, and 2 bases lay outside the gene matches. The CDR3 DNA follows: TGTGCCAGCAGTTACCGGGACAGGCATTCACCCCTCCACTTT. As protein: CASSYRDRHSPLHF.

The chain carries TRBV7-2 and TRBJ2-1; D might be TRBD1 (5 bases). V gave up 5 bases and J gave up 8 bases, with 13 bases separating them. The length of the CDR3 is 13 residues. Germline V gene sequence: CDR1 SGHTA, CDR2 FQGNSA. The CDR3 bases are TGTGCCAGCAGCCCCGGGCAGGGCGATGAGCAGTTCTTC. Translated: CASSPGQGDEQFF.

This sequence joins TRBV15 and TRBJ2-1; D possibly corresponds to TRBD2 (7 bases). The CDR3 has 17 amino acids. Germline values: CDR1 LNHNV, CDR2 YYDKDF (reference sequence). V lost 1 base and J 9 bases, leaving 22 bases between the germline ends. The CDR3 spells CATSRGTGGLVIREQFF. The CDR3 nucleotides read TGTGCCACCAGCAGAGGTACGGGGGGCCTCGTGATACGTGAGCAGTTCTTC. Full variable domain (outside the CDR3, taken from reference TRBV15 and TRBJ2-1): DAMVIQNPRYQVTQFGKPVTLSCSQTLNHNVMYWYQQKSSQAPKLLFHYYDKDFNNEADTPDNFQSRRPNTSFCFLDIRSPGLGDTAMYLCATSRGTGGLVIREQFFGPGTRLTVL.

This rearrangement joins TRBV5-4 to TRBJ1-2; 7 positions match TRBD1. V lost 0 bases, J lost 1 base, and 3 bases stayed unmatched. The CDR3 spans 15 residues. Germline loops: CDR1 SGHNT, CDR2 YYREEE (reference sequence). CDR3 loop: CASSLETGLNYGYTF. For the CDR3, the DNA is TGTGCCAGCAGCTTGGAGACAGGGCTTAACTATGGCTACACCTTC.